This T cell receptor (beta chain) was identified in a study of T-cell memory formation after mild COVID-19. The overall study: Each donor largely had its own TCR clusters. Findings and limits, study-wide: The pre-infection memory compartment contained some responding clones, suggesting cross-reactive memory joined. Shrinking CD4+ clones were chiefly CM and EM; CD8+ ones were chiefly EMRA.

This CDR3 comprises 14 residues. The germline V gene has CDR1 LGHNA and CDR2 YNFKEQ. Trimming cost V 1 base and J 1 base, with 7 bases left between them. From 5'RACE with constant-segment primers came TCR alpha and TCR beta cDNA libraries that carried sample barcodes and UMIs. One entry per CDR3 protein, called by TCRdb with MiXCR from the 5' RACE reads. The table shows approximately 340,000 distinct CDR3 sequences, with around a sixth occurring only once. There are a few counts of this clonotype. Its antigen remains unknown. Material for sequencing was PBMCs or a T cell subset sorted from them (not recorded which). The TCR comes from a man aged 18 to 35 who had mild COVID-19 (a few samples of this study predate the infection). Cell type and time point are not known. The chain combines TRBV4-2 with TRBJ1-1, with D tentatively TRBD1 (5 bases). CDR3 bases: TGTGCCAGCAGCCAAGTGACAGCGAACACTGAAGCTTTCTTT. It encodes CASSQVTANTEAFF.